This T cell receptor beta chain was captured in a study of technical replicates of blood from a few donors (dated by TCRdb to about 2017). As for this clone: Its antigen target is currently unknown. One base away there is no much larger clone; base qualities are not given.

V ends up 2 bases short and J 5 bases short, with an unmatched junction base count of 10. The germline V gene (reference sequence) yields MNHEY for CDR1 and SMNVEV for CDR2. Its CDR3 holds 16 amino acids, cysteine through phenylalanine. Just CDR3 DNA is preserved here, 48 bases in frame from base 1. The library was built by means of the immunoSEQ multiplex PCR assay. Here the immuneACCESS table is served through TCRdb, limited to in-frame sequences with V and J called. Missing clones are a known gap in these copies; in checked studies unresolved V genes cover under half, and the rest lacks a known reason. The sample table contains about 71,000 clones; only one count was recorded for around 90% of them. Jointly, the top ten make up around 0.44% of the sample.

The rearrangement combines TRBV27 with TRBJ2-7; TRBD1 lines up with 9 middle nucleotides. This receptor was taken from a human donor in good health. The sample taken for sequencing was T cells isolated from PBMCs. The CDR3 here reads CASSLAPGTGLNEQYF. The bases are TGTGCCAGCAGTTTAGCTCCCGGGACAGGGCTAAACGAGCAGTACTTC.